This TCR beta chain was sequenced during a study of radiation and T cells in renal cell carcinoma. The V and J ends lost 7 bases and 2 bases respectively, with 6 bases between them. The germline V gene has CDR1 MNHEY and CDR2 SVGAGI. CDR3 length equals 12 residues. Libraries were prepared by immunoSEQ multiplex PCR; TCRdb keeps only in-frame clonotypes and omits some of them. The repertoire holds tens of thousands of clones, 65% to 85% seen once, with less than 7.5% in the top ten. Time point reported: baseline pretreatment blood. Treatment noted: 15 Gy SBRT to primary tumor, nephrectomy 4 weeks later.

The receptor was isolated from a man between 60 and 70 years old with renal cell carcinoma. This chain connects TRBV6-5 to TRBJ1-3; weak D call: TRBD1 (5 bases). Here the sequenced sample was blood, taken from a patient whose treatment included radiotherapy and nephrectomy. CDR3 DNA sequence: TGTGCCAGCACAGGGCCTGGAAACACCATATATTTT. It is translated as CASTGPGNTIYF.